This entry describes one TCR beta chain. At least ten counts were recorded for this clonotype. Its antigen target is currently unknown. Base qualities were left out, and no much larger clone turns up one base away. Since whole blood was used without any cell fractionation, the repertoire reflected all peripheral T cells in unsorted form. For RNA extraction, more than 2 ml of peripheral blood was collected into Tempus tubes. HIV-infected adults who had not yet received antiretroviral therapy and were about to begin treatment were enrolled, with the first sixteen eligible patients processed. Patients were deemed ineligible for enrollment if they had febrile or AIDS-related illness, tumors, hepatitis B or C coinfection, immunomodulatory therapy, recent vaccination or treatment interruptions. Residual genomic DNA was removed with the TURBO-DNase kit and globin mRNA was depleted with GLOBINclear. Just before antiretroviral therapy was started, pretreatment blood was collected from HIV-infected patients.

The sample comes from a study of HIV-infected patients and healthy controls (dated by TCRdb to the mid-2010s). About the full investigation: Although they stayed below normal ranges, CD4 counts in about 90% of the 16 patients rose modestly but significantly after three months of therapy. The question the study tested was whether immune perturbation and reconstitution could be captured by deep TCR repertoire sequencing of small blood samples from HIV patients. The CD4:CD8 ratio rose slightly, whereas CD8 counts showed no consistent shift during early therapy. Overall T-cell lymphocytopenia was not observed in the patients, and no significant difference from controls was found in total CDR3 counts per chain. Viral load fell below detection in 11 of 16 patients by the second bleed and in all patients following a further year of therapy. General conclusions and limits of the study: MAIT cell alpha-chain CDR3s were found at high frequency in healthy controls but were severely depleted in HIV+ repertoires. Donor HLA types were not determined in the study. The observed differences in diversity could not be explained by the slight differences in age and sex profiles between the study cohorts. Oligoclonality may be reflected in the significantly higher mean Gini indices of HIV-infected repertoires compared with controls. Comparisons were complicated by unequal numbers of distinct sequences between patients and controls, and rare events from HIV-infected data were overweighted by size-matching. Sequencing depth was restricted by the use of whole blood, which also prevented the dynamics of distinct T-cell subpopulations from being separated. More CDR3s were shared between individuals among healthy controls than among HIV+ patients, as measured by Jaccard index and by the count of highly shared sequences. Alpha-beta chain pairing was not determined in the samples. Compared with untreated HIV+ repertoires, healthy control repertoires had roughly threefold more distinct CDR3s and higher Shannon diversity. Size-matched repertoire data did not replicate the apparent post-therapy recovery of the Gini index in HIV-infected patients. Compared with controls, HIV-infected patients showed significantly different mean usage of eight alpha and eight beta V genes. Only sixteen HIV-infected individuals were processed, which the authors considered a major limit on how widely the findings apply. Most CMV-associated CDR3s became more frequent during therapy, although their change was not significant, whereas HIV-associated CDR3s showed a significant decrease in frequency.

From the cysteine up to the phenylalanine, the CDR3 has a length of 14 residues. The sequence is cut down to CDR3 DNA, 42 bases in frame from base 1. Per the germline V gene, SGDLS is the CDR1 and YYNGEE is the CDR2. V sheds 0 bases and J sheds 5 bases, leaving 11 bases between their ends. Using SuperScript III with primers targeting the alpha and beta constant regions, 400 to 550 ng of RNA was reverse transcribed. Separate alpha and beta chain libraries were generated by chain-specific third strand synthesis with multiplexing indices. In the protocol, all rearrangements within a chain were amplified with a single primer pair so that primer bias was avoided, and molecular barcodes were added to each cDNA molecule. The SP2 sequencing primer site and a random hexamer were carried on a 5' RACE adapter, to which purified cDNA was joined by T4 RNA Ligase 1. Second strand synthesis was primed from the SP2 site with Phusion polymerase, using slow temperature ramps to favor optimal annealing. The 12-nucleotide barcode on each molecule comprised two random hexamer sequences, both introduced before amplification and concatenated. A brief initial PCR introduced P5 and P7 adapter elements together with a second index, and a roughly 20-cycle amplification PCR using P5s and P7 primers was subsequently performed. In total the libraries went through roughly 27 PCR cycles, after which the libraries were quantified on a Qubit, sized on a Bioanalyzer, and diluted to approximately 4.2 nM. Sequencing of the normalized libraries was done on an Illumina MiSeq using 2 x 250 paired-end kits. Into about 10 ul Tris-Cl, the reverse transcription reactions were eluted following cleanup on MinElute columns. A 1:1 ratio of AMPure XP beads was used to clean the adapter ligations after they had run for about 21 hours at 16 degrees C. Concerning the study's data processing: Demultiplexed FASTQ files were processed with a modified Decombinator by which V, J, insert and barcode information was output. Sequences that shared a barcode but differed from the dominant sequence were treated as errors and discarded, and barcodes were clustered at Levenshtein distance 3 and counted to estimate the original cDNA molecules. The R packages ineq, vegan, igraph and RCytoscape were used for downstream analyses, with IMGT nomenclature and CDR3 definitions applied. V gene usage was calculated across distinct sequences, with every TCR tallied a single time to avoid skew from clonal expansion. Whenever two unique CDR3 amino acid sequences within a donor differed by a single Levenshtein edit, similarity networks linked them. Published HIV-specific CDR3s (approximately 90 alpha, roughly 690 beta) and CMV-specific CDR3s (approximately 13 alpha, over 200 beta) were compiled and searched for in the repertoires. Random subsampling to size-matched repertoires showed patients' decreased diversity was not caused by their lower sequence numbers. TCRdb redid the processing of the public reads, applying fastp at Q25 and MiXCR, and retained in-frame beta chains. Each CDR3 protein appears once, grouped with its most common genes and DNA. The V and J calls, along with clone size, are taken from TCRdb and not from the paper's own processing. The sample table records some 8,500 distinct CDR3 sequences; 8% of these occur just once. The ten largest account for about 31% of the sample.

This clonotype was obtained from an adult with HIV infection. The donor label of this sample is uncertain. In this chain, TRBV9 is recombined with TRBJ2-5; no D gene can be assigned with confidence. Sequenced here: blood, sampled before antiretroviral therapy. The CDR3 has the sequence CASSVAWRPETQYF. The DNA sequence follows: TGTGCCAGCAGCGTAGCTTGGCGGCCGGAGACCCAGTACTTC.